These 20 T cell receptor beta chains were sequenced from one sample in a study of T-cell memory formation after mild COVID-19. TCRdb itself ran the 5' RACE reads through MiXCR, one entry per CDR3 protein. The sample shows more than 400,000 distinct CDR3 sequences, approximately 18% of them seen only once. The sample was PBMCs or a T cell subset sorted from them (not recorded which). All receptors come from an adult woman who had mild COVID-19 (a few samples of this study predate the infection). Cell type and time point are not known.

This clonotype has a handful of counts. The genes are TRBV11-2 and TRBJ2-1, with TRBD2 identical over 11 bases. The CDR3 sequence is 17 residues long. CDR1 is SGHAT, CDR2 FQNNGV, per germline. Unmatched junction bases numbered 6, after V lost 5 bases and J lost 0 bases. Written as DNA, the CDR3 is TGTGCCAGCAGCAATCCTAGCGGGGGGACCTCCTACAATGAGCAGTTCTTC. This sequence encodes CASSNPSGGTSYNEQFF. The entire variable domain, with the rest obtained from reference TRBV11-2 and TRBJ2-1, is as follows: EAGVAQSPRYKIIEKRQSVAFWCNPISGHATLYWYQQILGQGPKLLIQFQNNGVVDDSQLPKDRFSAERLKGVDSTLKIQPAKLEDSAVYLCASSNPSGGTSYNEQFFGPGTRLTVL.

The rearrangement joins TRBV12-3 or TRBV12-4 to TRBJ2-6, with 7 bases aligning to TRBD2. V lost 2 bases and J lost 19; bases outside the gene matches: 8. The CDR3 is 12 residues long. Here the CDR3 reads CASSLSAGVETF. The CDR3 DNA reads TGTGCCAGCAGTTTAAGTGCGGGGGTAGAAACTTTC.

As DNA, the CDR3 is TGTGCCAGCAGGAGGGCGCGGGTATCCGGAAACACTGAAGCTTTCTTT. It encodes CASRRARVSGNTEAFF. The chain links TRBV2 to TRBJ1-1, with unresolved D. Germline CDR1 is SNHLY and CDR2 is FYNNEI. This CDR3 has 16 residues. Trimming shortened V by 6 bases and J by 2 bases, and 19 bases separated the two germline ends.

In DNA form, the CDR3 reads TGTGCCAGCAGCCAAGATCACAGGGGGCGCTACACCGGGGAGCTGTTTTTT. This codes for CASSQDHRGRYTGELFF. This rearrangement joins TRBV14 to TRBJ2-2; 9 nucleotides align to TRBD1. The CDR3 extends over 17 amino acids. V lost 0 bases, J lost 3 bases, and 5 bases stayed unmatched. CDR1 and CDR2 (germline): SGHDN, FVKESK.

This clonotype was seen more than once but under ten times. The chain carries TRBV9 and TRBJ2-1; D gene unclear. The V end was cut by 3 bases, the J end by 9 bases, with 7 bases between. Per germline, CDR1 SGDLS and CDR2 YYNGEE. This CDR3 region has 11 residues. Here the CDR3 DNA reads TGTGCCAGCAGCGGAGTAAGTGAGCAGTTCTTC. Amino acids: CASSGVSEQFF.

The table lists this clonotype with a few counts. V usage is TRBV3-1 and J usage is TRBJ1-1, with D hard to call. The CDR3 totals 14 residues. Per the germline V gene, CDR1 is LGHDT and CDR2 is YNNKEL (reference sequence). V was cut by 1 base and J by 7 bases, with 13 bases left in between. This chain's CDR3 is CASSQGEGFREAFF. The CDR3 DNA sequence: TGTGCCAGCAGCCAAGGAGAGGGATTCCGTGAAGCTTTCTTT. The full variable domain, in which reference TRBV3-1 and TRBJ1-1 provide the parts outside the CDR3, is DTAVSQTPKYLVTQMGNDKSIKCEQNLGHDTMYWYKQDSKKFLKIMFSYNNKELIINETVPNRFSPKSPDKAHLNLHINSLELGDSAVYFCASSQGEGFREAFFGQGTRLTVV.

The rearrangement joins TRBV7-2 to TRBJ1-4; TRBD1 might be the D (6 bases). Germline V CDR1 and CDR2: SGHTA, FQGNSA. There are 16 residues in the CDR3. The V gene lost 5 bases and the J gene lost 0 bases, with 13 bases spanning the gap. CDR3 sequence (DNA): TGTGCCAGCAGCCCCCAAACAGGGACAACTAATGAAAAACTGTTTTTT. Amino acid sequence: CASSPQTGTTNEKLFF.

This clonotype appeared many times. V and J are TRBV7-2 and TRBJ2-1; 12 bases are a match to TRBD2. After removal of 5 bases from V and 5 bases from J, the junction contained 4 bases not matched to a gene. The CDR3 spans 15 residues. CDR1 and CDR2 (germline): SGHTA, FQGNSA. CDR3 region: CASSPGLAGNNEQFF. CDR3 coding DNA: TGTGCCAGCAGCCCCGGACTAGCGGGGAACAATGAGCAGTTCTTC.

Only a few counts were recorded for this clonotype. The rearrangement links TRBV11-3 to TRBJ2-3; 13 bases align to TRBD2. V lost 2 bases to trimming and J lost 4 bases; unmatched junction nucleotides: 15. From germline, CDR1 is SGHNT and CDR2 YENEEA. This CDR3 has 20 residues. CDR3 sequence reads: CASSLTHVLAGGPDADTQYF. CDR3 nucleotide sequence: TGTGCCAGCAGCTTAACCCACGTACTAGCGGGGGGGCCTGATGCAGATACGCAGTATTTT.

This chain's CDR3 is CASSPQMPDTQYF. The CDR3 DNA reads as TGTGCCAGCTCACCCCAGATGCCGGATACGCAGTATTTT. The chain combines TRBV18 with TRBJ2-3, with D uncertain. The length of the CDR3 is 13 residues. The V gene's germline CDR1 is KGHSH and CDR2 LQKENI. Trimming removed 3 bases at V and 6 bases at J, with 10 bases between.

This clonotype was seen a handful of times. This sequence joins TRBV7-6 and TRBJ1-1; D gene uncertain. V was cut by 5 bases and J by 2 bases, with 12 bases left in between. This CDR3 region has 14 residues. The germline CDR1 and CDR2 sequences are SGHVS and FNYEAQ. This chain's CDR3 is CASSARGVNTEAFF. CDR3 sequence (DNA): TGTGCCAGCAGCGCTCGTGGGGTTAACACTGAAGCTTTCTTT.

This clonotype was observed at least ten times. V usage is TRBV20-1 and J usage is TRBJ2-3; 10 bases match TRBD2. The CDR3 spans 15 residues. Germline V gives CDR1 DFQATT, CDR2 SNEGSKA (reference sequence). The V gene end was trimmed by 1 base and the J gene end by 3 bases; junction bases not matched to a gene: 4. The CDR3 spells CSARVASGRTDTQYF. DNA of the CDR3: TGCAGTGCTAGAGTGGCTAGCGGGAGAACAGATACGCAGTATTTT.

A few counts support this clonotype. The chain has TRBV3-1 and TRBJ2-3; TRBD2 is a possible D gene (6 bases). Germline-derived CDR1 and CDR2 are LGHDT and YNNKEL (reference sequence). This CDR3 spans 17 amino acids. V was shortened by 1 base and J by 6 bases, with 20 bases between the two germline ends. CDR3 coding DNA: TGTGCCAGCAGCCAAGTGGGACTTAAGGGATCGCGGGATACGCAGTATTTT. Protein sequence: CASSQVGLKGSRDTQYF.

The DNA for the CDR3 is TGTGCCAGCAGCGTCGACAGGGACCAAGAGACCCAGTACTTC. It yields the protein CASSVDRDQETQYF. This sequence joins TRBV7-9 and TRBJ2-5; 7 nucleotides match TRBD1. J lost 0 bases, V lost 5 bases, and 3 bases had no gene match. The germline V gene has CDR1 SEHNR and CDR2 FQNEAQ (reference sequence). The CDR3 is 14 residues long.

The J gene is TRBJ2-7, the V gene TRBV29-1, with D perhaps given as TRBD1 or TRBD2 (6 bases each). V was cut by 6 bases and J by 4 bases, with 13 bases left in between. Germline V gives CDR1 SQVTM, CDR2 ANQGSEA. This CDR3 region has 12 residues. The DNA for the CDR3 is TGCAGCGTCCTAACAGGGAGGTACGAGCAGTACTTC. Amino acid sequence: CSVLTGRYEQYF.

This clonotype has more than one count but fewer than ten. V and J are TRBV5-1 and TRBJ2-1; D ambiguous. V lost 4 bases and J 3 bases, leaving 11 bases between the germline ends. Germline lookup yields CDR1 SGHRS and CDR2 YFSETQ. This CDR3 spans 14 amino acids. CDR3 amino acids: CASSASAIYNEQFF. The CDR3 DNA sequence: TGCGCCAGCAGCGCATCGGCTATCTACAATGAGCAGTTCTTC.

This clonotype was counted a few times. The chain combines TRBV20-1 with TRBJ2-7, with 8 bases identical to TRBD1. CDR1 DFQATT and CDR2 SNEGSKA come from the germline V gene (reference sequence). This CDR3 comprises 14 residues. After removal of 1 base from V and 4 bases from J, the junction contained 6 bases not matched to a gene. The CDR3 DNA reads TGCAGTGCTAGAGCCCTAGACAGGGGATACGAGCAGTACTTC. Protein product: CSARALDRGYEQYF.

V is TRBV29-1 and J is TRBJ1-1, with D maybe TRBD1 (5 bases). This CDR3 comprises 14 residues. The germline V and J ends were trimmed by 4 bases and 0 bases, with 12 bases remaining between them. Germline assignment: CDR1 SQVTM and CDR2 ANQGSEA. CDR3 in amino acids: CSVVGGRVNTEAFF. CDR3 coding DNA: TGCAGCGTTGTTGGGGGTCGCGTGAACACTGAAGCTTTCTTT.

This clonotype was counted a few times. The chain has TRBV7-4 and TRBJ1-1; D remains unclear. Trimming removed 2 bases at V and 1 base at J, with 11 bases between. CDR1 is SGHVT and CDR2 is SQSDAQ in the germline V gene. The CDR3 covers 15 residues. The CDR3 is CASSLWYVENTEAFF. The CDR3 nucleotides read TGTGCCAGCAGCTTATGGTACGTTGAGAACACTGAAGCTTTCTTT.

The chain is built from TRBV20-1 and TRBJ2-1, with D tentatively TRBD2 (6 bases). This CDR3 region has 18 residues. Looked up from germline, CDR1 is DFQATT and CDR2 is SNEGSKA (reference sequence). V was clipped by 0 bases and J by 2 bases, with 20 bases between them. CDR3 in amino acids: CSARDGLVGWEAYNEQFF. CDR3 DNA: TGCAGTGCTAGAGATGGGTTGGTAGGGTGGGAGGCCTACAATGAGCAGTTCTTC.